The clone carrying this T cell receptor beta chain was seen at least ten times. Its antigen remains unidentified. This CDR3 is 14 amino acids long. V lost 5 bases to trimming and J lost 7 bases, with 17 bases between them. The germline V gene has CDR1 SEHNR and CDR2 FQNEAQ (reference sequence). The data were taken from a study of T cells in Graves' hyperthyroidism and ophthalmopathy. General study results and limits: A 13 V-J signature model discriminated ophthalmopathy versus stable hyperthyroidism. Ophthalmopathy was predicted by the model a median of approximately six months ahead of onset.

RNA transcripts yielded amplified TCR beta CDR3 regions. Using the HTBI primer set, a first-round RT-PCR was run on the TCR CDR3. TCRdb passed the multiplex PCR reads through MiXCR, listing each CDR3 protein once. This sample has roughly 380,000 distinct CDR3 sequences, with approximately 13% found just once. The PBMCs had their origin in around 10 ml of fresh peripheral blood. This chain joins TRBV7-9 and TRBJ1-2, with D perhaps TRBD1 (5 bases). Sequencing input: blood. The TCR was taken from a woman aged 55 to 70 with Graves' hyperthyroidism. This CDR3 reads CASSTSGAGLGYTF. In DNA form, the CDR3 reads TGTGCCAGCAGCACCAGTGGGGCAGGACTTGGCTACACCTTC.